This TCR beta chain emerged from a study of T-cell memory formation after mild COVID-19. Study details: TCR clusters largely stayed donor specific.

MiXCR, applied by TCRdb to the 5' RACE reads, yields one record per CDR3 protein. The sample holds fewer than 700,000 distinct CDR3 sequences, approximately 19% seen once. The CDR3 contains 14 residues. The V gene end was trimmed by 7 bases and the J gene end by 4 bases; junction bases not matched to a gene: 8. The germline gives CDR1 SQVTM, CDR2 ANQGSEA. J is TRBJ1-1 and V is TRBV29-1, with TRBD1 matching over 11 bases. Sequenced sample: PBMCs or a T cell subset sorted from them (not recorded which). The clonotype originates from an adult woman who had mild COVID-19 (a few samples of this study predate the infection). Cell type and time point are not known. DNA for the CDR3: TGCAGCGATGGACAGGGGGCTTTTGGCACTGAAGCTTTCTTT. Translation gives CSDGQGAFGTEAFF.